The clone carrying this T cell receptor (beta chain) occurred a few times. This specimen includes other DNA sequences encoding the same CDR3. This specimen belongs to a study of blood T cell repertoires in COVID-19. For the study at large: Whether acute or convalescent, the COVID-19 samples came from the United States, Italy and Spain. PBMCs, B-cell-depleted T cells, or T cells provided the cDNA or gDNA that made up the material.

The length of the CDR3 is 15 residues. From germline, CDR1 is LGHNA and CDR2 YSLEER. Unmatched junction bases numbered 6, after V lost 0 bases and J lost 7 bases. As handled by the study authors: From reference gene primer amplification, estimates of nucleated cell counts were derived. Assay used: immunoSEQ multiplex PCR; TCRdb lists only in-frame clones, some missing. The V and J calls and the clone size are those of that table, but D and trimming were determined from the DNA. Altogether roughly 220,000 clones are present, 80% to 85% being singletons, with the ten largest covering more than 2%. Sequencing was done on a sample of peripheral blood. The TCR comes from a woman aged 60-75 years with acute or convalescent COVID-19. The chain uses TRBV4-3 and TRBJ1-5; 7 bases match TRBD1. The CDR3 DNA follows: TGCGCCAGCAGCCAAGAAAGACAGGGCGGGCAGCCCCAGCATTTT. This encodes CASSQERQGGQPQHF.